The count of the clone carrying this TCR beta chain is one. Antigen specificity is unknown. The data were obtained in a study of beta chain features in type 1 diabetes. Findings and caveats of the study: The cDNA sequencing approach could over-represent high-TCR-expressing cells. Type 1 diabetes patients showed a moderate but significant shortening of TCRB CDR3s in all four CD4+ subsets.

The CDR3 extends over 14 amino acids. V was trimmed by 1 base and J by 2 bases, leaving 6 bases between them. The germline V gene encodes CDR1 SGHTA and CDR2 FQGNSA. Expressed TCRB transcripts got sequenced, as all isolated RNA was reverse transcribed. Clones were read by immunoSEQ multiplex PCR, and TCRdb kept only the in-frame ones, dropping some. The sample holds around 14,000 clones, roughly 67% seen once. Material for sequencing was stem cell memory CD4+ T cells from blood. The chain has TRBV7-2 and TRBJ1-5; the D gene is possibly TRBD1 (5 bases). This receptor was obtained from a woman under 30 with type 1 diabetes. The CDR3 protein is CASSLVGRNQPQHF. CDR3 bases: TGTGCCAGCAGCTTAGTGGGGCGCAATCAGCCCCAGCATTTT.